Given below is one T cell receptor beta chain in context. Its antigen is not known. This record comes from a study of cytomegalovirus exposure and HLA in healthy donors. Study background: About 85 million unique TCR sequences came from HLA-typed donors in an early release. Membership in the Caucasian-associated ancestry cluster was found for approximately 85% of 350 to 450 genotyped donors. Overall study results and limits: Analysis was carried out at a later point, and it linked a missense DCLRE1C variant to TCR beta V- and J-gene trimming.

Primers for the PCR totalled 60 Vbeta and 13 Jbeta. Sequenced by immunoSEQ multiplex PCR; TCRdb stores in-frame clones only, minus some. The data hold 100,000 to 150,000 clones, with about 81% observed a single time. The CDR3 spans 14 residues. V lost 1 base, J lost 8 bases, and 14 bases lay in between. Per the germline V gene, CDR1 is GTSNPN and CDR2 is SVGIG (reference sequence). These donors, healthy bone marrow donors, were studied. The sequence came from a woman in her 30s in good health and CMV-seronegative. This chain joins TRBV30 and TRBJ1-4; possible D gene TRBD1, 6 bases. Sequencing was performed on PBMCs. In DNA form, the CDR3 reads TGTGCCTGGAGTGCAATAGGGGGTGGCGAAAAACTGTTTTTT. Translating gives CAWSAIGGGEKLFF.